The 26 T cell receptor beta chains below come from one sample, sequenced in a study of blood T cell repertoires in COVID-19. Some clones are missing from TCRdb's copy, which holds only in-frame ones; the method was immunoSEQ multiplex PCR. The table records 75,000 to 100,000 clones, about 90% of them present only once. The source material was peripheral blood. These receptors were obtained from a human donor in a cohort sampled during active COVID-19.

CDR3 sequence reads: CASSAGSGQGAWNGYTF. The CDR3 DNA is TGCGCCAGCAGCGCGGGGTCGGGACAGGGGGCTTGGAATGGCTACACCTTC. This chain uses TRBV5-1 with TRBJ1-2; 12 bases are a match to TRBD1. The CDR3 has 17 residues. Germline V CDR1 and CDR2: SGHRS, YFSETQ. Trimming took 4 bases from V and 6 from J; bases not matched to a gene: 13. The variable domain in full, completed from reference TRBV5-1 and TRBJ1-2, reads KAGVTQTPRYLIKTRGQQVTLSCSPISGHRSVSWYQQTPGQGLQFLFEYFSETQRNKGNFPGRFSGRQFSNSRSEMNVSTLELGDSALYLCASSAGSGQGAWNGYTFGSGTRLTVV.

This chain's CDR3 is CASSQVQSGADTQYF. CDR3 sequence (DNA): TGTGCCAGCAGCCAAGTCCAGTCAGGGGCAGATACGCAGTATTTT. V and J are TRBV3-1 (or the pseudogene TRBV3-2) and TRBJ2-3, with D tentatively TRBD1 (6 bases). Germline CDR1 is LGHDT and CDR2 is YNNKEL (reference sequence). Trimming cost V 1 base and J 4 bases, with 12 bases left between them. The CDR3 spans 15 residues.

The chain couples TRBV5-4 to TRBJ2-7; the D gene is possibly TRBD2 (5 bases). Germline V gene data show CDR1 as SGHNT and CDR2 as YYREEE (reference sequence). The V end lost 1 base, the J end lost 7 bases, and 18 bases lay between the germline ends. The CDR3 consists of 15 residues. The CDR3, as DNA: TGTGCCAGCAGCTTGTTTATTAGGAACCCGGGGGAGCAGTACTTC. It codes for CASSLFIRNPGEQYF.

CDR3 residues: CASSRRQGNGLAGSSYEQYF. The CDR3 DNA reads as TGCGCCAGCAGCCGGAGACAGGGGAATGGACTAGCGGGGAGCTCCTACGAGCAGTACTTC. V is TRBV5-1 and J is TRBJ2-7; 12 bases line up with TRBD2. The J segment lost 0 bases and the V segment lost 4 bases, leaving 17 bases of the junction unmatched. In germline, CDR1 is SGHRS, CDR2 YFSETQ. This CDR3 is 20 amino acids long.

V and J are TRBV18 and TRBJ2-1, with TRBD2 matching 8 bases. CDR1 and CDR2 (germline): KGHSH, LQKENI. There are 16 residues in the CDR3. The junction had 5 bases not matched to a gene; V was cut back by 2 bases and J by 2 bases. Here the CDR3 reads CASSPESGLAYNEQFF. The CDR3 DNA reads TGTGCCAGCTCACCAGAGTCGGGACTAGCCTACAATGAGCAGTTCTTC.

The CDR3 coding sequence is TGTGCCAGCAGCTCCCGATCCCTCAACTGGGGCTACACCTTC. Translated, it gives CASSSRSLNWGYTF. This chain joins TRBV7-2 and TRBJ1-2; D unclear. From germline, CDR1 is SGHTA and CDR2 FQGNSA. V was cut by 4 bases and J by 8 bases, with 17 bases left in between. The CDR3 extends over 14 amino acids.

The rearrangement uses TRBV5-8 and TRBJ2-7; 11 bases align to TRBD2. The CDR3 is 15 amino acids. Germline V gene lookup returns CDR1 SGHTS and CDR2 YDEGEE. V was clipped by 0 bases and J by 3 bases; unmatched bases: 2. CDR3 nucleotide sequence: TGTGCCAGCAGCTTGGCCGGGACTAGCGGCTACGAGCAGTACTTC. Translating gives CASSLAGTSGYEQYF.

V usage is TRBV6-5 and J usage is TRBJ2-5; 8 bases match TRBD2. This CDR3 has 14 residues. Trimming removed 6 bases from V and 2 bases from J; junction bases left unmatched: 5. The germline V gene has CDR1 MNHEY and CDR2 SVGAGI. In DNA, the CDR3 is TGTGCCAGCAGCAGAGCGGGGGTACAAGAGACCCAGTACTTC. It translates to CASSRAGVQETQYF.

The chain carries TRBV7-2 and TRBJ2-7, with TRBD2 matching 8 bases. The CDR3 has 15 amino acids. The germline gives CDR1 SGHTA, CDR2 FQGNSA. Trimming took 1 base from V and 4 from J; bases not matched to a gene: 6. CDR3 nucleotide sequence: TGTGCCAGCAGCTTAGGAGCGGGAGCTAGTTACGAGCAGTACTTC. Its translation is CASSLGAGASYEQYF.

V and J are TRBV2 and TRBJ1-6, with D perhaps matching TRBD1 (6 bases). V dropped 7 bases and J dropped 7 bases, with 14 bases sitting between them. The CDR3 totals 14 residues. Looked up from germline, CDR1 is SNHLY and CDR2 is FYNNEI. The CDR3 loop reads CASTPGGANSPLHF. CDR3 DNA: TGTGCCAGCACCCCGGGGGGGGCCAATTCACCCCTCCACTTT.

V gene TRBV7-9 combines with J gene TRBJ1-4, with 8 bases lining up with TRBD1. The CDR3 is made up of 18 amino acids. The germline CDR1 and CDR2 sequences are SEHNR and FQNEAQ (reference sequence). V was clipped by 6 bases and J by 6 bases; unmatched bases: 18. CDR3 protein: CASSTSGTGLFGDEKLFF. In nucleotides, the CDR3 is TGTGCCAGCAGTACGTCCGGGACAGGTCTATTCGGAGATGAAAAACTGTTTTTT. The whole variable domain, filled in from reference TRBV7-9 and TRBJ1-4, reads DTGVSQNPRHKITKRGQNVTFRCDPISEHNRLYWYRQTLGQGPEFLTYFQNEAQLEKSRLLSDRFSAERPKGSFSTLEIQRTEQGDSAMYLCASSTSGTGLFGDEKLFFGSGTQLSVL.

This clone is termed medium-sized. The chain employs TRBV7-8 and TRBJ1-6; 7 nucleotides line up with TRBD1. CDR1 is SGHVS and CDR2 is FQNEAQ in the germline V gene. V dropped 6 bases and J dropped 13; count of bases not matched to a gene: 12. The CDR3 runs to 14 residues. DNA for the CDR3: TGTGCCAGCAGGGAGGGGGCTGTCGAGGGTCCCCTCCACTTT. Protein product: CASREGAVEGPLHF.

The count of this clone is one. This chain joins TRBV5-4 and TRBJ2-5; TRBD2 aligns across 10 bases. The CDR3 contains 17 residues. Germline assignment: CDR1 SGHNT and CDR2 YYREEE (reference sequence). J gave up 7 bases and V 0 bases, and 12 bases lay outside the gene matches. This CDR3 reads CASSLAGGLAGAMTQYF. The CDR3 nucleotides are TGTGCCAGCAGCTTGGCCGGGGGGCTAGCGGGAGCTATGACCCAGTACTTC.

CDR3 residues: CSVEAPGRTNTGELFF. Written as DNA, the CDR3 is TGCAGCGTTGAAGCCCCCGGGAGAACGAACACCGGGGAGCTGTTTTTT. The chain combines TRBV29-1 with TRBJ2-2; perhaps TRBD2 as D (6 bases). The CDR3 has 16 amino acids. The germline V gene encodes CDR1 SQVTM and CDR2 ANQGSEA. V was trimmed by 1 base and J by 0 bases, leaving 12 bases between them.

The chain uses TRBV4-3 and TRBJ2-7; 11 positions match TRBD2. V lost 6 bases, J lost 2 bases, and 3 bases stayed unmatched. CDR3 size: 14 residues. Per the germline V gene, CDR1 is LGHNA and CDR2 is YSLEER. The CDR3 bases are TGCGCCAGCAGTTCGGGACTAGCGGCCTACGAGCAGTACTTC. As protein: CASSSGLAAYEQYF.

The chain carries TRBV5-1 and TRBJ2-2, with 11 bases lining up with TRBD2. J was trimmed by 2 bases and V by 4 bases; bases with no gene match: 4. Germline assignment: CDR1 SGHRS and CDR2 YFSETQ. CDR3 length equals 16 residues. This chain's CDR3 is CASSPGLAANTGELFF. The CDR3 DNA sequence: TGCGCCAGCAGCCCGGGACTAGCGGCCAACACCGGGGAGCTGTTTTTT. Using reference TRBV5-1 and TRBJ2-2 for the parts outside the CDR3, the full variable domain is KAGVTQTPRYLIKTRGQQVTLSCSPISGHRSVSWYQQTPGQGLQFLFEYFSETQRNKGNFPGRFSGRQFSNSRSEMNVSTLELGDSALYLCASSPGLAANTGELFFGEGSRLTVL.

This sequence joins TRBV7-9 and TRBJ2-1, with 10 nucleotides matching TRBD2. The CDR3 covers 14 residues. The germline gives CDR1 SEHNR, CDR2 FQNEAQ (reference sequence). Unmatched junction bases numbered 7, after V lost 5 bases and J lost 9 bases. In DNA form, the CDR3 reads TGTGCCAGCAGCCCGGGACTAGCGAGCGTTGAGCAGTTCTTC. Translated: CASSPGLASVEQFF.

CDR3: CASSLAGQGGNVLTF. The CDR3 coding sequence is TGTGCCAGCAGTCTTGCGGGGCAGGGCGGTAACGTCCTGACTTTC. This chain joins TRBV11-1 and TRBJ2-6; a possible D gene is TRBD2 (6 bases). Germline V gene sequence: CDR1 SGHAT, CDR2 FQDESV (reference sequence). Trimming shortened V by 6 bases and J by 10 bases, and 19 bases separated the two germline ends. CDR3 length: 15 residues. The full variable domain, rest sourced from reference TRBV11-1 and TRBJ2-6, is EAEVAQSPRYKITEKSQAVAFWCDPISGHATLYWYRQILGQGPELLVQFQDESVVDDSQLPKDRFSAERLKGVDSTLKIQPAELGDSAMYLCASSLAGQGGNVLTFGAGSRLTVL.

This chain connects TRBV5-1 to TRBJ1-2; D call uncertain. The germline V and J ends were trimmed by 7 bases and 8 bases, with 15 bases remaining between them. CDR1 is SGHRS, CDR2 YFSETQ, per germline. The CDR3 extends over 12 amino acids. CDR3 nucleotides: TGCGCCAGCGGGGAGCCTGCGCGCGGCTACACCTTC. This sequence encodes CASGEPARGYTF. Filled out from reference TRBV5-1 and TRBJ1-2, the complete variable domain reads KAGVTQTPRYLIKTRGQQVTLSCSPISGHRSVSWYQQTPGQGLQFLFEYFSETQRNKGNFPGRFSGRQFSNSRSEMNVSTLELGDSALYLCASGEPARGYTFGSGTRLTVV.

The V gene is TRBV27, the J gene TRBJ1-2; 8 bases are shared with TRBD1. The V gene end was trimmed by 5 bases and the J gene end by 9 bases; junction bases not matched to a gene: 11. The CDR3 has 14 residues. CDR1 and CDR2 (germline): MNHEY, SMNVEV (reference sequence). Here the CDR3 DNA reads TGTGCCAGCAGTCTTGGACAGGGCCAGCGCAGCTACACCTTC. Translated, it gives CASSLGQGQRSYTF.

The gene calls are TRBV19 and TRBJ2-7; 11 bases align to TRBD1. V was clipped by 6 bases and J by 6 bases; unmatched bases: 7. The CDR3 sequence is 14 residues long. Germline V gene data show CDR1 as LNHDA and CDR2 as SQIVND (reference sequence). CDR3 region: CASRKEGQGGEQYF. The CDR3 DNA follows: TGTGCCAGTAGAAAGGAGGGACAGGGGGGCGAGCAGTACTTC.

As DNA, the CDR3 is TGTGCCAGCAGCCCTGGGGCGGGAGGTCGGGAGACCCAGTACTTC. It codes for CASSPGAGGRETQYF. This chain links TRBV11-3 with TRBJ2-5; TRBD2 aligns across 8 bases. Losses at the gene ends were 5 bases for V and 5 bases for J; bases not matched to a gene: 10. Looked up from germline, CDR1 is SGHNT and CDR2 is YENEEA. The CDR3 totals 15 residues.

The genes are TRBV27 and TRBJ1-6; TRBD1 is a possible D gene (6 bases). Germline CDR1 MNHEY, CDR2 SMNVEV (reference sequence). This CDR3 contains 16 residues. V was cut by 2 bases and J by 9 bases, with 17 bases left in between. The CDR3 DNA follows: TGTGCCAGCAGTTTAAAGGGCCCAGGGGTCGGTTCACCCCTCCACTTT. Its translation: CASSLKGPGVGSPLHF.

The gene calls are TRBV4-2 and TRBJ1-5, with a tentative D call TRBD1 (5 bases). The CDR3 is 15 amino acids. Germline V CDR1 and CDR2: LGHNA, YNFKEQ. Trimming took off 0 bases at V and 7 bases at J, with 13 bases between the two ends. Here the CDR3 reads CASSQDLTGGQPQHF. CDR3 nucleotides: TGTGCCAGCAGCCAAGATTTAACAGGAGGGCAGCCCCAGCATTTT.

This chain joins TRBV19 and TRBJ2-3; 11 nucleotides line up with TRBD2. The CDR3 is made up of 19 amino acids. Trimming removed 6 bases from V and 2 bases from J; junction bases left unmatched: 16. Germline V gene lookup returns CDR1 LNHDA and CDR2 SQIVND (reference sequence). CDR3 protein: CASRSPRLAGNLLTDTQYF. In nucleotides, the CDR3 is TGTGCCAGTAGATCCCCTCGACTAGCGGGAAACCTTCTCACAGATACGCAGTATTTT.

The V and J genes are TRBV2 and TRBJ2-5; 8 nucleotides align to TRBD1. This CDR3 is built from 14 residues. Per the germline V gene, CDR1 is SNHLY and CDR2 is FYNNEI. Trimming at V came to 5 bases and at J to 5 bases, leaving 7 bases not matched to a gene. The CDR3 DNA reads as TGTGCCAGCAGTCCCCCAGGGGGCCGGGAGACCCAGTACTTC. Residues: CASSPPGGRETQYF. Combining the CDR3 with reference TRBV2 and TRBJ2-5 gives the whole variable domain EPEVTQTPSHQVTQMGQEVILRCVPISNHLYFYWYRQILGQKVEFLVSFYNNEISEKSEIFDDQFSVERPDGSNFTLKIRSTKLEDSAMYFCASSPPGGRETQYFGPGTRLLVL.